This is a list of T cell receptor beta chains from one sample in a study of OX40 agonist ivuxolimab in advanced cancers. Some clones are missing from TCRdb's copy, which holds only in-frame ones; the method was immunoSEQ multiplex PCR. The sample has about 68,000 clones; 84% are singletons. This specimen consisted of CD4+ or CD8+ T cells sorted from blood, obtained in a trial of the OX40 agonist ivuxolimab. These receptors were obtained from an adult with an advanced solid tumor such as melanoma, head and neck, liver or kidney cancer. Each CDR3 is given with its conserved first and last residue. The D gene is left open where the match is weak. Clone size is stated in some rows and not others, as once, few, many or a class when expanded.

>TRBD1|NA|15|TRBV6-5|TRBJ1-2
CASSYSEGGVYGYTF
TGTGCCAGCAGTTACTCCGAAGGGGGCGTCTATGGCTACACCTTC
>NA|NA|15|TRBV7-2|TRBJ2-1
CASSLVGDPYNEQFF
TGTGCCAGCAGCTTAGTAGGGGACCCCTACAATGAGCAGTTCTTC
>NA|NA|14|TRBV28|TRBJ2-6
CASSFSSGANVLTF
TGTGCCAGCAGTTTTAGTTCTGGGGCCAACGTCCTGACTTTC
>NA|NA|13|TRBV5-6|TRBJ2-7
CASSLETPHEQYF
TGTGCCAGCAGCTTGGAAACCCCTCACGAGCAGTACTTC
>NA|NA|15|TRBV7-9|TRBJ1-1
CASSLHGGSNTEAFF
TGTGCCAGCAGCTTGCACGGGGGCTCGAACACTGAAGCTTTCTTT
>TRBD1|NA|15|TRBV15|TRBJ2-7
CATSRMTGRSYEQYF
TGTGCCACCAGCAGGATGACAGGGAGATCCTACGAGCAGTACTTC
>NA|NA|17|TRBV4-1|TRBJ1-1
CASSQVGSGQVNTEAFF
TGCGCCAGCAGCCAAGTAGGATCAGGCCAAGTGAACACTGAAGCTTTCTTT
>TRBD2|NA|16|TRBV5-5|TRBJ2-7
CASSLTSGEIREEQYF
TGTGCCAGCAGCTTGACTAGCGGGGAAATTAGAGAAGAGCAGTACTTC
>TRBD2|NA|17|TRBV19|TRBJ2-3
CASSPWDGEGGTDTQYF
TGTGCCAGTAGTCCCTGGGACGGGGAGGGCGGAACAGATACGCAGTATTTT
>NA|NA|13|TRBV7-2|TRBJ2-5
CASRRQERETQYF
TGTGCCAGCAGGAGACAGGAACGGGAGACCCAGTACTTC
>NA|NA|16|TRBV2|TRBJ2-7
CASSERWDHLPYEQYF
TGTGCCAGCAGTGAACGATGGGACCACCTCCCCTACGAGCAGTACTTC
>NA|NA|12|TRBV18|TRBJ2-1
CASSPGGNEQFF
TGTGCCAGCTCTCCTGGGGGCAATGAGCAGTTCTTC
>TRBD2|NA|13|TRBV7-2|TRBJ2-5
CASSRGTMETQYF
TGTGCCAGCAGCCGCGGGACTATGGAGACCCAGTACTTC
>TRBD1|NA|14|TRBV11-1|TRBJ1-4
CASSRGQGAAGLFF
TGTGCCAGCAGCCGGGGACAGGGGGCGGCAGGACTGTTTTTT
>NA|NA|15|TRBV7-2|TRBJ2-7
CASSLNSGGIYEQYF
TGTGCCAGCAGCTTGAATTCGGGCGGGATCTACGAGCAGTACTTC
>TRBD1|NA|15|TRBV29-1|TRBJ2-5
CSTGQGGGGIETQYF
TGCAGCACGGGACAGGGAGGAGGTGGGATAGAGACCCAGTACTTC
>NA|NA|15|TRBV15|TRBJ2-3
CATSRGRRGSDTQYF
TGTGCCACCAGCAGAGGTAGACGGGGTTCAGATACGCAGTATTTT
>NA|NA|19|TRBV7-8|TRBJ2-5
CASSLFFRGGGGRSETQYF
TGTGCCAGCAGCTTATTTTTTCGCGGAGGTGGCGGGCGATCAGAGACCCAGTACTTC
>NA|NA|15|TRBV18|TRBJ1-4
CASSPQGTVNEKLFF
TGTGCCAGCTCACCCCAGGGTACGGTTAATGAAAAACTGTTTTTT
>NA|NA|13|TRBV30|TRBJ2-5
CAWSKKSQETQYF
TGTGCCTGGAGTAAGAAGAGCCAAGAGACCCAGTACTTC
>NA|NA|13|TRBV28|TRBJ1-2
CASSLSRNYGYTF
TGTGCCAGCAGTTTGTCACGAAACTATGGCTACACCTTC
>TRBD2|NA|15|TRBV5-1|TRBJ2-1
CASSLSGRSNNEQFF
TGCGCCAGCAGCCTTAGCGGGAGGTCCAACAATGAGCAGTTCTTC
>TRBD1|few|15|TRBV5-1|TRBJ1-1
CASSWGDRKNTEAFF
TGCGCCAGCAGCTGGGGGGACAGGAAGAACACTGAAGCTTTCTTT
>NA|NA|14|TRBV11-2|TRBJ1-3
CASSPPYSRNTIYF
TGTGCCAGCAGCCCACCTTATAGCCGAAACACCATATATTTT
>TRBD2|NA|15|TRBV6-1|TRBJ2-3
CASRESGSSTDTQYF
TGTGCCAGCAGGGAGAGCGGGAGTAGCACAGATACGCAGTATTTT
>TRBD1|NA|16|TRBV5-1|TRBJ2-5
CASSTGQGALGETQYF
TGCGCCAGCAGCACCGGACAGGGGGCGCTAGGAGAGACCCAGTACTTC
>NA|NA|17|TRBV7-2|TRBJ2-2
CASSRTSGTVNTGELFF
TGTGCCAGCAGCCGAACTTCCGGGACGGTAAACACCGGGGAGCTGTTTTTT
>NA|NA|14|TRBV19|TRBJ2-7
CASSTQGGSYEQYF
TGTGCCAGTAGCACCCAGGGCGGATCCTACGAGCAGTACTTC
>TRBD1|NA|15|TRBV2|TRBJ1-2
CASSGSTGGPDGYTF
TGTGCCAGCAGTGGATCGACAGGGGGTCCGGATGGCTACACCTTC
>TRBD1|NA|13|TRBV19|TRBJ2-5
CASRTGGGETQYF
TGTGCCAGTAGAACAGGGGGCGGAGAGACCCAGTACTTC
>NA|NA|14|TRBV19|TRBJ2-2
CASSEGGLAGELFF
TGTGCCAGTAGTGAGGGGGGCCTCGCCGGGGAGCTGTTTTTT
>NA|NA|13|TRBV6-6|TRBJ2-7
CASSPGYDPEQYF
TGTGCCAGCAGCCCGGGTTACGATCCCGAGCAGTACTTC
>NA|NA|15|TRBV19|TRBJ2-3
CASSIDGSGTDTQYF
TGTGCCAGTAGTATAGATGGTTCGGGTACAGATACGCAGTATTTT
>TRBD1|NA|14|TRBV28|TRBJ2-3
CASSRQGTADTQYF
TGTGCCAGCAGTCGACAGGGGACCGCAGATACGCAGTATTTT
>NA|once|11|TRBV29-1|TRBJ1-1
CSVGAVNEAFF
TGCAGCGTTGGGGCAGTTAATGAAGCTTTCTTT
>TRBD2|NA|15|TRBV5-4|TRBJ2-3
CASSLDSGSFSTQYF
TGTGCCAGCAGCTTGGATAGCGGGAGCTTTTCTACGCAGTATTTT
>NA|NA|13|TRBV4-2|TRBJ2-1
CASSQDPGNEQFF
TGTGCCAGCAGCCAAGATCCGGGGAATGAGCAGTTCTTC
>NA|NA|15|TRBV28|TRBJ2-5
CASSLRLGAAETQYF
TGTGCCAGCAGTTTAAGACTAGGAGCAGCAGAGACCCAGTACTTC
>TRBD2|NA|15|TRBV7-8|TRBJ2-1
CASRWGTSGSQGQFF
TGTGCCAGCAGGTGGGGGACTAGCGGGAGTCAAGGGCAGTTCTTC
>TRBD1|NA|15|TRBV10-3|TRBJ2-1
CAISERTGDRNEQFF
TGTGCCATCAGTGAAAGGACAGGGGATCGGAATGAGCAGTTCTTC
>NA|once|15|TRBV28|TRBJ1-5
CASTSPGGPGQPQHF
TGTGCCAGCACTTCCCCCGGGGGGCCAGGTCAGCCCCAGCATTTT
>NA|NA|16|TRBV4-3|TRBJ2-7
CASSQDEDGGAYEQYF
TGCGCCAGCAGCCAAGATGAGGACGGTGGTGCCTACGAGCAGTACTTC
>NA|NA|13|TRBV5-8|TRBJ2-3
CASSLSPQNTQYF
TGTGCCAGCAGCTTGAGCCCTCAGAATACGCAGTATTTT
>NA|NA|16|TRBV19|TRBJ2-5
CASSIRIGGQRETQYF
TGTGCCAGTAGTATCAGAATAGGGGGACAACGAGAGACCCAGTACTTC
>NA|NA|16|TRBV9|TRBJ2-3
CASSVAPAQTSDTQYF
TGTGCCAGCAGCGTAGCTCCGGCTCAGACGTCAGATACGCAGTATTTT
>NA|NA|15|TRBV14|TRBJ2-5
CASSQGVFEKQTQYF
TGTGCCAGCAGCCAAGGGGTCTTCGAGAAGCAGACCCAGTACTTC
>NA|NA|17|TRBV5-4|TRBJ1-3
CASSLQLGQNSGNTIYF
TGTGCCAGCAGCTTGCAACTAGGACAGAACTCTGGAAACACCATATATTTT
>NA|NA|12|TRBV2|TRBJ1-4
CASTGQNEKLFF
TGTGCCAGCACCGGACAGAATGAAAAACTGTTTTTT
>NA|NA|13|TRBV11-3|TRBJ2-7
CASSFSRAHEQYF
TGTGCCAGCAGCTTCTCCAGGGCCCACGAGCAGTACTTC
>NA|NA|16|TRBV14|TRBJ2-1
CASSLTRNRVYNEQFF
TGTGCCAGCAGCCTGACTCGAAACAGGGTCTACAATGAGCAGTTCTTC
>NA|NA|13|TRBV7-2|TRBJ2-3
CASSLVSTDTQYF
TGTGCCAGCAGCTTAGTTAGCACAGATACGCAGTATTTT
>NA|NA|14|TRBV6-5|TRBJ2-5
CASSYSSGRETQYF
TGTGCCAGCAGTTACTCGTCAGGAAGAGAGACCCAGTACTTC
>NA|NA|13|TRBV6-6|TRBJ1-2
CASRRDTLGRYTF
TGTGCCAGCAGGCGGGACACATTAGGGCGCTACACCTTC